This TCR beta chain is drawn from a study of shared clonotypes between healthy human individuals. Germline CDR1 reads ENHRY; CDR2 reads SYGVKD. Germline trimming cut 4 bases from V and 8 bases from J; bases unmatched to any gene: 10. The CDR3 is 16 amino acids. Some clones are missing from TCRdb's copy, which holds only in-frame ones; the method was immunoSEQ multiplex PCR. The repertoire holds 950,000 to 1,300,000 clones, with about 75% as singletons. Notes on the study in general: About 5% of naive CD4 clonotypes were common to a few donors.

Details on this clone: What it binds is not known.

The sequence was obtained from a man between 18 and 35 years old in good health. V is TRBV10-3 and J is TRBJ2-2; 10 bases are a match to TRBD2. The source material was memory CD4+ T cells sorted from blood. Subset in this sample: CD45RA-negative fraction. CDR3 nucleotide sequence: TGTGCCATCAGTGGGGGACTAGCGTCCGCAGGGGGGGAGCTGTTTTTT. Translating it yields CAISGGLASAGGELFF.